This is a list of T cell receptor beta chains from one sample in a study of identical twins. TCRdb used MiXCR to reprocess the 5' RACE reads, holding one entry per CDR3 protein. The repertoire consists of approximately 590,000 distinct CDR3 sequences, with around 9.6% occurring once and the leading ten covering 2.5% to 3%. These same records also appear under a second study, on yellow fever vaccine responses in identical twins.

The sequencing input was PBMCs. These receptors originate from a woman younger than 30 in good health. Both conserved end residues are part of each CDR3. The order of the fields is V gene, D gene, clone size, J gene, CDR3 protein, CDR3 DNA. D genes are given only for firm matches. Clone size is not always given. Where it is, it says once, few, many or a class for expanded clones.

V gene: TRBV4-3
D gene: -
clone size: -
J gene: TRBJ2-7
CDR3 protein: CASSQDRDPPYEQYF
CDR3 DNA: TGCGCCAGCAGCCAAGATAGGGACCCTCCCTACGAGCAGTACTTC

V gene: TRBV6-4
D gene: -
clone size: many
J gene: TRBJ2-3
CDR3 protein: CASSDSLDTDTQYF
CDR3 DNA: TGTGCCAGCAGTGACTCATTGGACACAGATACGCAGTATTTT

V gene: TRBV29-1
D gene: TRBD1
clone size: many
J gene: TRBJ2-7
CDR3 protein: CSAADRSSYEQYF
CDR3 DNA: TGCAGCGCCGCGGACAGGAGCTCCTACGAGCAGTACTTC

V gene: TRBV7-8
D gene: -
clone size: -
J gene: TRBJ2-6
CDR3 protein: CASSLAVSSGANVLTF
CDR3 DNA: TGTGCCAGCAGCTTAGCGGTTAGCTCTGGGGCCAACGTCCTGACTTTC

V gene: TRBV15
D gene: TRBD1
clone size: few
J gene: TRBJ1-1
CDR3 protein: CATSSGSMDRGRDAFF
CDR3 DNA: TGTGCCACCAGCAGTGGGTCAATGGACAGGGGGCGAGACGCTTTCTTT

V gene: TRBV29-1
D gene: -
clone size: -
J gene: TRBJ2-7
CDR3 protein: CSVEAPAPYYEHYF
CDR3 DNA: TGCAGCGTTGAAGCCCCGGCACCCTACTACGAGCATTACTTC

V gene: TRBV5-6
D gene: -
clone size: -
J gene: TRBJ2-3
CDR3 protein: CASGPRVDTDTQYF
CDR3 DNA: TGTGCCAGCGGCCCCCGTGTAGACACAGATACGCAGTATTTT

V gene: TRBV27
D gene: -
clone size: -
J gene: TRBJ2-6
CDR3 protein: CASSSTLTFSGANVLTF
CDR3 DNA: TGTGCCAGCAGTTCGACACTGACCTTCTCTGGGGCCAACGTCCTGACTTTC

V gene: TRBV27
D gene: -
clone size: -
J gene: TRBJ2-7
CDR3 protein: CASSQTFPTYEQYF
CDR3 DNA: TGTGCCAGCAGCCAGACTTTTCCAACCTACGAGCAGTACTTC

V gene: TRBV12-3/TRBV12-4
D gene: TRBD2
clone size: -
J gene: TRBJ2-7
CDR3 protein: CASSLVRGRASSSPLYEQYF
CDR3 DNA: TGTGCCAGCAGTTTAGTCAGAGGGAGGGCCAGTAGTTCCCCCCTCTACGAGCAGTACTTC